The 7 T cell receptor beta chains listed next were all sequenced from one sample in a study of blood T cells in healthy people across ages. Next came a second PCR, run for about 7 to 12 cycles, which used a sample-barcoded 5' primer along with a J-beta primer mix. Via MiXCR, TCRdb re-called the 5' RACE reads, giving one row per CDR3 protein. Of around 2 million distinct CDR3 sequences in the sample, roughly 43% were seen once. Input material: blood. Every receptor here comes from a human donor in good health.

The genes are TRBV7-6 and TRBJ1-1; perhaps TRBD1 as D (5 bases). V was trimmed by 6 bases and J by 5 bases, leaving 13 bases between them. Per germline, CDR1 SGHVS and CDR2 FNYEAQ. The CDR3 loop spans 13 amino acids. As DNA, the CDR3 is TGTGCCAGCAGTCACTCAGGGAGTACTGAAGCTTTCTTT. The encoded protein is CASSHSGSTEAFF.

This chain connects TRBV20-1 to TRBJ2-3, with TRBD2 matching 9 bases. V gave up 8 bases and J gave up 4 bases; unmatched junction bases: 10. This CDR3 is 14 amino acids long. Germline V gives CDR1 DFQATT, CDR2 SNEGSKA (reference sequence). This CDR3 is CSTKAGGEADTQYF. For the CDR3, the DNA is TGCAGTACCAAAGCGGGGGGAGAGGCAGATACGCAGTATTTT.

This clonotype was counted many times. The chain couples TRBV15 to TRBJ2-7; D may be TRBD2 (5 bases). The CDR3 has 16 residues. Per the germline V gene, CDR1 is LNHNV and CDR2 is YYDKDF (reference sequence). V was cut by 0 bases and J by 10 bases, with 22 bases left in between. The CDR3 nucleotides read TGTGCCACCAGCAGAGATTTCGGACTGAGGGCGGTGGAACAGTACTTC. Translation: CATSRDFGLRAVEQYF.

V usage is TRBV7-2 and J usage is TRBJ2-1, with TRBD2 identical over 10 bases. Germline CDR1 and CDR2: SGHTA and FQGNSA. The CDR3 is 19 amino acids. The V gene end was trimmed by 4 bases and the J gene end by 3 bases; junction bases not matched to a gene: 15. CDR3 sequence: CASSSIEELAGVNYNEQFF. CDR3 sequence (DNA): TGTGCCAGCAGCTCCATTGAAGAGCTAGCGGGGGTGAACTACAATGAGCAGTTCTTC.

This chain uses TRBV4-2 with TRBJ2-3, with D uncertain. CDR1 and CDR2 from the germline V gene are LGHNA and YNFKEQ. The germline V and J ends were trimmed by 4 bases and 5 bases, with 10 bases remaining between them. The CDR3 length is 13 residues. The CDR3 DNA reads TGTGCCAGCAGCCGAGATCTCGAAGATACGCAGTATTTT. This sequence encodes CASSRDLEDTQYF.

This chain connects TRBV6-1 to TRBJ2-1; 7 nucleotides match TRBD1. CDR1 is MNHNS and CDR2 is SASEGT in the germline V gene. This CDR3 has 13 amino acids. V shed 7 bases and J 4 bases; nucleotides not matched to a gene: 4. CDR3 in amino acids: CASTLGQYNEQFF. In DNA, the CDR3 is TGTGCCAGCACTTTGGGACAGTACAATGAGCAGTTCTTC.

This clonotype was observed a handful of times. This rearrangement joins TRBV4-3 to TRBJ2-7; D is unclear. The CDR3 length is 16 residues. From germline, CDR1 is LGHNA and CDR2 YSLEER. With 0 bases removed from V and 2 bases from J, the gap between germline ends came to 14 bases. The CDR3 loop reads CASSQDLMGFTYEQYF. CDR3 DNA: TGCGCCAGCAGCCAAGATCTTATGGGATTCACCTACGAGCAGTACTTC.